Shown below are 21 T cell receptor beta chains from a single sample sequenced in a study of T-cell reconstitution after alpha-beta-depleted transplantation in children. Unique molecular identifiers were used in preparing the TCRbeta library. TCRdb processed the PCR reads anew with MiXCR; each CDR3 protein has one entry. The repertoire holds some 500,000 distinct CDR3 sequences, with approximately 20% as singletons. The input for sequencing was PBMCs from the stem cell graft donor, taken from the stem cell graft. The source is a human donor who donated a stem cell graft to a child with acute lymphoblastic leukemia.

In its sample, this clonotype was seen a few times. The chain combines TRBV21-1 with TRBJ1-1; the DNA was not used to check the table's D call, TRBD1. TRBV21-1 has pseudogene status. The CDR3 loop spans 15 amino acids. CDR3 sequence: CASSTRPGARTEAFF. DNA for the CDR3: TGTGCCAGCAGCACCCGACCGGGAGCGAGGACTGAAGCTTTCTTT.

The rearrangement links TRBV7-6 to TRBJ2-5, with D unresolved. Trimming removed 5 bases at V and 5 bases at J, with 12 bases between. Germline V gene sequence: CDR1 SGHVS, CDR2 FNYEAQ. The CDR3 spans 13 residues. This chain's CDR3 is CASSPDAEETQYF. The CDR3 DNA sequence: TGTGCCAGCAGCCCAGACGCTGAGGAGACCCAGTACTTC.

The rearrangement uses TRBV20-1 and TRBJ1-6; D remains unclear. The CDR3 sequence is 14 residues long. CDR1 and CDR2 from the germline V gene are DFQATT and SNEGSKA (reference sequence). Trimming cost V 4 bases and J 2 bases, with 9 bases left between them. The chain's CDR3 is CSATSGTYNSPLHF. CDR3 nucleotide sequence: TGCAGTGCTACGTCCGGGACCTATAATTCACCCCTCCACTTT.

The rearrangement joins TRBV24-1 to TRBJ2-5; no clear D. V was trimmed by 9 bases and J by 3 bases, leaving 13 bases between them. The CDR3 has 13 residues. Per the germline V gene, CDR1 is KGHDR and CDR2 is SFDVKD. The CDR3 sequence is CATADPPKETQYF. The CDR3 region has the DNA TGTGCCACCGCGGACCCTCCGAAAGAGACCCAGTACTTC.

This clonotype was recorded a few times. The rearrangement uses TRBV6-6 and TRBJ2-1; TRBD2 matches at 9 bases. The CDR3 is 15 amino acids. Per germline, CDR1 MNHNY and CDR2 SVGAGI (reference sequence). Trimming removed 8 bases from V and 7 bases from J; junction bases left unmatched: 12. The chain's CDR3 is CASRYSGSLGNEQFF. CDR3 DNA sequence: TGTGCCAGCCGATATAGCGGGAGCCTCGGGAATGAGCAGTTCTTC.

The chain is built from TRBV27 and TRBJ2-2; no firm D call. Germline V gene sequence: CDR1 MNHEY, CDR2 SMNVEV (reference sequence). Trimming stripped 4 bases from V and 0 bases from J, with 9 bases between. This CDR3 contains 15 residues. The CDR3 sequence: CASSYIAANTGELFF. The CDR3 DNA sequence: TGTGCCAGCAGTTACATAGCAGCGAACACCGGGGAGCTGTTTTTT.

This chain links TRBV5-1 with TRBJ2-3, with 8 nucleotides matching TRBD2. CDR1 SGHRS and CDR2 YFSETQ come from the germline V gene. CDR3 length: 16 amino acids. V trimming: 0 bases; J trimming: 4 bases; junction bases outside the gene matches: 7. CDR3 DNA sequence: TGCGCCAGCAGCTTGGGTAGCGGGAATTCGGCAGATACGCAGTATTTT. Translated: CASSLGSGNSADTQYF.

This chain uses TRBV28 with TRBJ1-1; no clear D gene. The CDR3 contains 16 residues. Trimming shortened V by 5 bases and J by 4 bases, and 20 bases separated the two germline ends. Germline loops: CDR1 MDHEN, CDR2 SYDVKM. The CDR3 reads CASSPQPPGGGTEAFF. The CDR3 nucleotides are TGTGCCAGCAGTCCCCAACCCCCCGGAGGAGGCACTGAAGCTTTCTTT.

This clonotype was seen many times. The chain carries TRBV7-2 and TRBJ2-5; no definite D call. Deletions cut 6 bases from V and 5 bases from J, with 13 bases between. From germline, CDR1 is SGHTA and CDR2 FQGNSA. CDR3 length: 13 amino acids. Here the CDR3 DNA reads TGTGCCAGCAGTTATCTAGTGGGCGAGACCCAGTACTTC. Translation: CASSYLVGETQYF.

This clonotype was picked up a small number of times. This chain uses TRBV4-2 with TRBJ1-1; possibly TRBD1 for D (5 bases). This CDR3 region has 13 residues. The V gene lost 4 bases and the J gene lost 6 bases, with 12 bases spanning the gap. Looked up from germline, CDR1 is LGHNA and CDR2 is YNFKEQ. CDR3 region: CASSRGVLAEAFF. The CDR3, as DNA: TGTGCCAGCAGCCGGGGGGTGCTCGCTGAAGCTTTCTTT.

This clonotype was seen more than once but under ten times. The chain links TRBV29-1 to TRBJ2-3; 11 nucleotides line up with TRBD2. The V segment lost 7 bases and the J segment 0 bases; nucleotides outside the gene matches: 6. The CDR3 length is 15 residues. Per germline, CDR1 SQVTM and CDR2 ANQGSEA. The CDR3 sequence: CSGEGTSGSTDTQYF. The CDR3 bases are TGCAGCGGAGAGGGGACTAGCGGCAGCACAGATACGCAGTATTTT.

Note on this clonotype: One end of the junction does not line up with germline, which may come from a read error. This chain joins TRBV27 and TRBJ2-3; D not resolved. CDR3 size: 12 residues. Germline lookup yields CDR1 MNHEY and CDR2 SMNVEV (reference sequence). CDR3 sequence: CASSSDSDTQYF. As DNA, the CDR3 is TGCGCCAGCAGCTCCGACTCAGATACGCAGTATTTT.

This clonotype was seen repeatedly, ten times or more. The V and J genes are TRBV7-9 and TRBJ2-3; unclear D gene. V lost 5 bases to trimming and J lost 4 bases, with 10 bases between them. This CDR3 is built from 13 residues. Germline CDR1 reads SEHNR; CDR2 reads FQNEAQ (reference sequence). Here the CDR3 reads CASSPSGADTQYF. The CDR3 DNA reads as TGTGCCAGCAGCCCCTCTGGGGCAGATACGCAGTATTTT.

This clonotype occurred a few times. The V call is TRBV11-1, the J call TRBJ2-5; tentatively, D is TRBD2 (6 bases). Germline loops: CDR1 SGHAT, CDR2 FQDESV (reference sequence). The CDR3 sequence is 13 residues long. The V gene lost 8 bases and the J gene lost 5 bases, with 15 bases spanning the gap. The CDR3 here is CASGGSNRETQYF. CDR3 coding DNA: TGTGCCAGCGGAGGGTCGAACAGGGAGACCCAGTACTTC.

This clonotype occurred many times. The CDR3 DNA reads TGTGCCAGCTCGAAGGGGGCCATGAGTGGTGATCAGCCCCAGCATTTT. Its translation: CASSKGAMSGDQPQHF. This chain links TRBV7-2 with TRBJ1-5, with 7 positions matching TRBD1. V lost 8 bases to trimming and J lost 5 bases; unmatched junction nucleotides: 15. CDR3 length equals 16 residues. Germline lookup yields CDR1 SGHTA and CDR2 FQGNSA.

In this sample, this clonotype turned up many times. This chain joins TRBV7-9 and TRBJ1-5, with D maybe TRBD1 (5 bases). V was pared by 1 base and J by 0 bases, with 7 bases between. This CDR3 comprises 15 residues. Germline CDR1 SEHNR, CDR2 FQNEAQ (reference sequence). This chain's CDR3 is CASSLGGYSNQPQHF. Here the CDR3 DNA reads TGTGCCAGCAGCTTAGGGGGCTATAGCAATCAGCCCCAGCATTTT.

The rearrangement uses TRBV10-3 and TRBJ2-3, with TRBD1 matching 9 bases. CDR1 is ENHRY, CDR2 SYGVKD, per germline. This CDR3 comprises 16 residues. V trimming: 2 bases; J trimming: 3 bases; junction bases outside the gene matches: 6. The CDR3: CAISEGTGRGTDTQYF. The DNA of the CDR3 is TGTGCCATCAGTGAGGGGACAGGGAGGGGGACAGATACGCAGTATTTT.

The CDR3 bases are TGCGCCAGCAGCCAAACGCTAGCGGGTAACACCGGGGAGCTGTTTTTT. This codes for CASSQTLAGNTGELFF. The chain uses TRBV4-1 and TRBJ2-2, with 8 positions matching TRBD2. The CDR3 spans 16 residues. In germline, CDR1 is MGHRA, CDR2 YSYEKL. V gave up 2 bases and J gave up 2 bases; unmatched junction bases: 4.

The rearrangement links TRBV7-9 to TRBJ2-3; no reliable D call. CDR1 is SEHNR, CDR2 FQNEAQ, per germline (reference sequence). This CDR3 is built from 15 residues. Trimming removed 4 bases at V and 2 bases at J, with 13 bases between. CDR3 DNA sequence: TGTGCCAGCAGCTGGAGAGTAGCCAACACAGATACGCAGTATTTT. This gives the protein CASSWRVANTDTQYF. Full variable domain (missing parts from reference TRBV7-9 and TRBJ2-3): DTGVSQNPRHKITKRGQNVTFRCDPISEHNRLYWYRQTLGQGPEFLTYFQNEAQLEKSRLLSDRFSAERPKGSFSTLEIQRTEQGDSAMYLCASSWRVANTDTQYFGPGTRLTVL.

CDR3 loop: CASSPRRVGGSQETQYF. Written as DNA, the CDR3 is TGTGCCAGCAGTCCCCGGCGAGTGGGGGGAAGCCAAGAGACCCAGTACTTC. The rearrangement uses TRBV7-8 and TRBJ2-5; possibly TRBD2 for D (6 bases). This CDR3 comprises 17 residues. V was trimmed by 6 bases and J by 1 base, leaving 21 bases between them. The germline gives CDR1 SGHVS, CDR2 FQNEAQ.

V is TRBV7-6 and J is TRBJ1-1; weak D call: TRBD1 (5 bases). The CDR3 sequence is 15 residues long. With 5 bases removed from V and 6 bases from J, the gap between germline ends came to 19 bases. Germline lookup yields CDR1 SGHVS and CDR2 FNYEAQ. Here the CDR3 DNA reads TGTGCCAGCAGCCCGCAACCGGGACCCGTCGCTGAAGCTTTCTTT. Amino acids: CASSPQPGPVAEAFF.